The 27 T cell receptor beta chains reported below all come from one sample, sequenced in a study of cytomegalovirus exposure and HLA in healthy donors listed by TCRdb under 2017. Library creation used the immunoSEQ multiplex PCR assay. A mixture of 60 forward primers for TCR Vbeta segments and 13 reverse primers for TCR Jbeta segments was used in the multiplex PCR. TCRdb mirrors the immuneACCESS table, restricted to in-frame sequences. Some clones are absent from its copies; in checked studies, under half trace to an unresolved V gene, and the reason for the others is unknown. The sample contains 100,000 to 150,000 clones, over 70% of them found a single time. 1.2% of the sample is taken by the ten largest. The specimen sequenced was PBMCs. Receptors were obtained from a female donor in good health and CMV-seronegative.

The gene calls are TRBV7-8 and TRBJ2-1; 15 nucleotides align to TRBD2. The germline gives CDR1 SGHVS, CDR2 FQNEAQ. The V segment lost 4 bases and the J segment 6 bases; nucleotides outside the gene matches: 16. This CDR3 spans 20 amino acids. In nucleotides, the CDR3 is TGTGCCAGCAGCTCAGAGACAGTTCGGACTAGCGGGAGGGCCTTCAATGAGCAGTTCTTC. This encodes CASSSETVRTSGRAFNEQFF.

The chain uses TRBV7-2 and TRBJ2-7; 9 nucleotides align to TRBD2. This CDR3 region has 17 residues. The ends lost 1 base at V and 3 bases at J; junction bases unmatched: 10. CDR1 and CDR2 (germline): SGHTA, FQGNSA. The CDR3 nucleotides read TGTGCCAGCAGCTTAGGAAGATGGCGGGAGGGTAACTACGAGCAGTACTTC. It specifies CASSLGRWREGNYEQYF.

The gene calls are TRBV7-2 and TRBJ2-7, with D perhaps matching TRBD2 (6 bases). Germline V gene lookup returns CDR1 SGHTA and CDR2 FQGNSA. V dropped 5 bases and J dropped 4 bases, with 18 bases sitting between them. The CDR3 loop spans 15 amino acids. The CDR3 reads CASSAAGTGIYEQYF. The CDR3 DNA follows: TGTGCCAGCAGCGCGGCCGGGACTGGAATTTACGAGCAGTACTTC.

The rearrangement uses TRBV11-1 and TRBJ1-6; D is possibly TRBD1 (6 bases). Germline assignment: CDR1 SGHAT and CDR2 FQDESV (reference sequence). Trimming shortened V by 2 bases and J by 6 bases, and 11 bases separated the two germline ends. CDR3 size: 15 residues. The CDR3 nucleotides are TGTGCCAGCAGCTTACTGGCAGGGGCTAATTCACCCCTCCACTTT. Translating gives CASSLLAGANSPLHF. The full variable domain, with the rest looked up from reference TRBV11-1 and TRBJ1-6, is EAEVAQSPRYKITEKSQAVAFWCDPISGHATLYWYRQILGQGPELLVQFQDESVVDDSQLPKDRFSAERLKGVDSTLKIQPAELGDSAMYLCASSLLAGANSPLHFGNGTRLTVT.

The chain employs TRBV9 and TRBJ2-3; perhaps TRBD2 as D (5 bases). The germline CDR1 and CDR2 sequences are SGDLS and YYNGEE. Trimming took 0 bases from V and 2 from J, leaving 16 bases between them. CDR3 size: 17 residues. CDR3 coding DNA: TGTGCCAGCAGCGTAGGGTGGGAGCCGGGTCCCACAGATACGCAGTATTTT. Protein product: CASSVGWEPGPTDTQYF.

This clone was detected once. The rearrangement uses TRBV9 and TRBJ1-2, with 9 bases fitting TRBD1. V shed 0 bases, J shed 8 bases, and the junction held 5 bases outside the gene matches. The CDR3 runs to 14 residues. The germline CDR1 and CDR2 sequences are SGDLS and YYNGEE. The CDR3 here is CASSVDRGRRGYTF. As DNA, the CDR3 is TGTGCCAGCAGCGTAGACAGGGGGCGAAGGGGCTACACCTTC. Filled out from reference TRBV9 and TRBJ1-2, the complete variable domain reads DSGVTQTPKHLITATGQRVTLRCSPRSGDLSVYWYQQSLDQGLQFLIQYYNGEERAKGNILERFSAQQFPDLHSELNLSSLELGDSALYFCASSVDRGRRGYTFGSGTRLTVV.

The chain recombines TRBV2 with TRBJ1-2; D remains unclear. The CDR3 has 15 amino acids. V was clipped by 0 bases and J by 6 bases, with 14 bases between them. The germline V gene encodes CDR1 SNHLY and CDR2 FYNNEI. The DNA for the CDR3 is TGTGCCAGCAGTGAAGCACGGATGACCCGGGATGGCTACACCTTC. It translates to CASSEARMTRDGYTF.

The chain couples TRBV10-3 to TRBJ1-2; TRBD1 agrees at 9 bases. Germline V CDR1 and CDR2: ENHRY, SYGVKD. V lost 10 bases and J lost 1; bases outside the gene matches: 13. This CDR3 region has 16 residues. CDR3 residues: CATETGGLSDNYGYTF. In DNA form, the CDR3 reads TGTGCCACGGAAACAGGGGGCTTATCCGATAACTATGGCTACACCTTC.

CDR3: CASSLPLTGVRSPLHF. The CDR3 coding sequence is TGTGCCAGTAGCCTACCCTTGACAGGGGTTAGGTCACCCCTCCACTTT. The rearrangement links TRBV19 to TRBJ1-6, with 8 bases matching TRBD1. Germline loops: CDR1 LNHDA, CDR2 SQIVND (reference sequence). This CDR3 comprises 16 residues. The trim removed 6 bases at V and 10 bases at J, leaving 14 bases unmatched.

The V gene is TRBV7-9, the J gene TRBJ1-2, with a weak D call TRBD1 (5 bases). V lost 1 base and J 7 bases, leaving 16 bases between the germline ends. The germline gives CDR1 SEHNR, CDR2 FQNEAQ (reference sequence). The CDR3 consists of 15 residues. The CDR3 protein is CASSLGGGGTSGYTF. CDR3 nucleotide sequence: TGTGCCAGCAGCTTAGGGGGCGGGGGGACGTCTGGCTACACCTTC. Full variable domain (rest looked up from reference TRBV7-9 and TRBJ1-2): DTGVSQNPRHKITKRGQNVTFRCDPISEHNRLYWYRQTLGQGPEFLTYFQNEAQLEKSRLLSDRFSAERPKGSFSTLEIQRTEQGDSAMYLCASSLGGGGTSGYTFGSGTRLTVV.

The chain recombines TRBV5-4 with TRBJ1-3; D possibly corresponds to TRBD1 (6 bases). Germline assignment: CDR1 SGHNT and CDR2 YYREEE (reference sequence). V was shortened by 0 bases and J by 1 base, with 14 bases between the two germline ends. This CDR3 has 17 amino acids. The CDR3 is CASSLGGLRPSGNTIYF. The CDR3 DNA reads as TGTGCCAGCAGCTTGGGGGGGCTCCGACCGTCTGGAAACACCATATATTTT. Looking up the rest from reference TRBV5-4 and TRBJ1-3 gives the full variable domain: ETGVTQSPTHLIKTRGQQVTLRCSSQSGHNTVSWYQQALGQGPQFIFQYYREEENGRGNFPPRFSGLQFPNYSSELNVNALELDDSALYLCASSLGGLRPSGNTIYFGEGSWLTVV.

V usage is TRBV10-3 and J usage is TRBJ2-7; TRBD1 matches 9 bases. With V trimmed by 3 bases and J by 4 bases, 1 base remained unmatched. The CDR3 covers 13 residues. CDR1 is ENHRY, CDR2 SYGVKD, per germline. The CDR3 DNA sequence: TGTGCCATCAGTGAACAGGGGGCGTACGAGCAGTACTTC. Amino acids: CAISEQGAYEQYF.

The V call is TRBV7-8, the J call TRBJ2-2; D possibly corresponds to TRBD2 (6 bases). CDR1 and CDR2 from the germline V gene are SGHVS and FQNEAQ. There are 15 residues in the CDR3. Trimming pared 6 bases from V and 1 base from J, leaving 12 bases between. As DNA, the CDR3 is TGTGCCAGCAGGCAGACTAGAGGGAACACCGGGGAGCTGTTTTTT. Translating it yields CASRQTRGNTGELFF.

The sample holds one count of this clone. The chain employs TRBV6-6 and TRBJ1-1; 7 nucleotides agree with TRBD1. The V gene's germline CDR1 is MNHNY and CDR2 SVGAGI (reference sequence). CDR3 length equals 14 residues. J was trimmed by 0 bases and V by 6 bases; bases with no gene match: 4. Here the CDR3 DNA reads TGTGCCAGCAGGACGGACAGGATGAACACTGAAGCTTTCTTT. This sequence encodes CASRTDRMNTEAFF.

For the CDR3, the DNA is TGTGCCAGCTCTCAATTTACCGGGAACGACAATGAGCAGTTCTTC. Protein product: CASSQFTGNDNEQFF. This chain links TRBV18 with TRBJ2-1, with D maybe TRBD2 (5 bases). Trimming took off 6 bases at V and 5 bases at J, with 17 bases between the two ends. The germline V gene has CDR1 KGHSH and CDR2 LQKENI. The CDR3 has 15 amino acids.

This sequence joins TRBV30 and TRBJ2-5; tentative D call: TRBD1 (7 bases). The J call may be mistaken, given a closer DNA end match to TRBJ2-7. There are 14 residues in the CDR3. Germline V lookup: CDR1 GTSNPN, CDR2 SVGIG (reference sequence). CDR3 protein: CAWGGTDLAGEQYF. CDR3 nucleotide sequence: TGTGCCTGGGGGGGGACAGACCTTGCTGGCGAGCAGTACTTC.

The CDR3, as DNA: TGTGCCAGCAGTACGCTCCCCAAAGCGGGGCCCTACAATGAGCAGTTCTTC. It encodes CASSTLPKAGPYNEQFF. The chain links TRBV28 to TRBJ2-1; 7 nucleotides align to TRBD2. The germline V gene has CDR1 MDHEN and CDR2 SYDVKM. V shed 5 bases and J 2 bases; nucleotides not matched to a gene: 12. The CDR3 loop spans 17 amino acids.

This chain joins TRBV5-6 and TRBJ2-1; TRBD2 aligns across 9 bases. The CDR3 totals 16 residues. Germline V gene sequence: CDR1 SGHDT, CDR2 YYEEEE. With 2 bases clipped from V and 10 bases from J, the junction kept 13 bases outside the gene matches. CDR3: CASSFISSSGAREQFF. In nucleotides, the CDR3 is TGTGCCAGCAGCTTCATTTCGTCTAGCGGGGCCCGGGAGCAGTTCTTC.

This chain links TRBV11-2 with TRBJ2-2; 10 bases line up with TRBD1. This CDR3 comprises 16 residues. In germline, CDR1 is SGHAT, CDR2 FQNNGV. Losses at the gene ends were 0 bases for V and 7 bases for J; bases not matched to a gene: 5. In DNA form, the CDR3 reads TGTGCCAGCAGCTTAGAACGGACAGGGGGTGGCGGGGAGCTGTTTTTT. It codes for CASSLERTGGGGELFF.

This chain connects TRBV19 to TRBJ1-4, with 9 positions matching TRBD1. The CDR3 is 14 residues long. Germline V gene lookup returns CDR1 LNHDA and CDR2 SQIVND (reference sequence). The V segment lost 6 bases and the J segment 7 bases; nucleotides outside the gene matches: 6. The CDR3 region is CASRVQGAREKLFF. The CDR3 DNA sequence: TGTGCCAGTAGGGTACAGGGGGCGCGTGAAAAACTGTTTTTT. Full variable domain (outside the CDR3, taken from reference TRBV19 and TRBJ1-4): DGGITQSPKYLFRKEGQNVTLSCEQNLNHDAMYWYRQDPGQGLRLIYYSQIVNDFQKGDIAEGYSVSREKKESFPLTVTSAQKNPTAFYLCASRVQGAREKLFFGSGTQLSVL.

This clone is a singleton in its sample. The V call is TRBV5-4, the J call TRBJ1-6; D is unclear. Germline lookup yields CDR1 SGHNT and CDR2 YYREEE (reference sequence). The CDR3 is made up of 15 amino acids. Trimming took 1 base from V and 3 from J, leaving 8 bases between them. DNA of the CDR3: TGTGCCAGCAGCTTGACAGAGTACTATAATTCACCCCTCCACTTT. This sequence encodes CASSLTEYYNSPLHF.

The V gene is TRBV19, the J gene TRBJ1-1; TRBD1 agrees at 11 bases. CDR1 and CDR2 from the germline V gene are LNHDA and SQIVND (reference sequence). The CDR3 runs 14 residues. J lost 6 bases, V lost 6 bases, and 6 bases had no gene match. The CDR3 nucleotides are TGTGCCAGTAGCCTGGACAGGGGGCTACCTGAAGCTTTCTTT. Residues: CASSLDRGLPEAFF.

The chain has TRBV7-6 and TRBJ2-3; TRBD2 aligns across 9 bases. This CDR3 comprises 15 residues. Trimming at V came to 1 base and at J to 7 bases, leaving 6 bases not matched to a gene. Germline assignment: CDR1 SGHVS and CDR2 FNYEAQ. CDR3 sequence (DNA): TGTGCCAGCAGCTTAGGTGCAGCGGGAGGTAATACGCAGTATTTT. Its translation is CASSLGAAGGNTQYF.

The chain uses TRBV5-1 and TRBJ2-4; 8 bases map to TRBD2. This CDR3 is built from 15 residues. With 4 bases clipped from V and 8 bases from J, the junction kept 11 bases outside the gene matches. The germline CDR1 and CDR2 sequences are SGHRS and YFSETQ. The CDR3 loop is CASSRKTGGEDIQYF. CDR3 DNA sequence: TGCGCCAGCAGCAGAAAGACGGGGGGGGAGGACATTCAGTACTTC. Together with reference TRBV5-1 and TRBJ2-4, the CDR3 gives the full variable domain: KAGVTQTPRYLIKTRGQQVTLSCSPISGHRSVSWYQQTPGQGLQFLFEYFSETQRNKGNFPGRFSGRQFSNSRSEMNVSTLELGDSALYLCASSRKTGGEDIQYFGAGTRLSVL.

This chain connects TRBV7-8 to TRBJ2-7, with 7 positions matching TRBD2. The trim removed 5 bases at V and 2 bases at J, leaving 9 bases unmatched. Germline CDR1 SGHVS, CDR2 FQNEAQ. The CDR3 is made up of 15 amino acids. CDR3 loop: CASSEGRGTPYEQYF. The CDR3 nucleotides read TGTGCCAGCAGCGAAGGGCGGGGGACTCCCTACGAGCAGTACTTC.

V is TRBV5-4 and J is TRBJ2-7; 8 bases match TRBD2. The CDR3 is 16 residues long. CDR1 and CDR2 (germline): SGHNT, YYREEE (reference sequence). V was clipped by 3 bases and J by 2 bases; unmatched bases: 10. This CDR3 reads CASSSGGAGVAYEQYF. As DNA, the CDR3 is TGTGCCAGCAGCTCCGGGGGGGCCGGGGTTGCCTACGAGCAGTACTTC.

The chain is built from TRBV19 and TRBJ2-7; 7 bases align to TRBD1. This CDR3 is 12 amino acids long. CDR1 and CDR2 (germline): LNHDA, SQIVND (reference sequence). The V segment lost 5 bases and the J segment 6 bases; nucleotides outside the gene matches: 4. The CDR3 DNA sequence: TGTGCCAGTAGTTGGGACAGTGGCGAGCAGTACTTC. Protein product: CASSWDSGEQYF. Using reference TRBV19 and TRBJ2-7 for the parts outside the CDR3, the full variable domain is DGGITQSPKYLFRKEGQNVTLSCEQNLNHDAMYWYRQDPGQGLRLIYYSQIVNDFQKGDIAEGYSVSREKKESFPLTVTSAQKNPTAFYLCASSWDSGEQYFGPGTRLTVT.